The following is a T cell receptor (beta chain) sequence with its context. The time point is: before trial treatment. Donors received nivolumab, ipilimumab, aspirin, low-dose cyclophosphamide and low-dose radiotherapy. Germline V gene lookup returns CDR1 KGHSH and CDR2 LQKENI. Trimming left V 3 bases short and J 0 bases short, with 3 bases between. This CDR3 contains 14 residues. This specimen belongs to a study of low-dose radiotherapy and immunotherapy resistance in tumors. With TRAV- and TRBV-specific primers, first-strand cDNA was made, covering the alpha and beta chains. A constant-region primer paired with the V-primer adapter amplified TCRs over about 19 PCR cycles. TCRdb analysed the reads with MiXCR anew, one entry per CDR3 protein. Of 55,000 to 65,000 distinct CDR3 sequences in the sample, 26% were seen once.

The receptor was isolated from a male donor with rectosigmoid adenocarcinoma. The input for sequencing was PBMCs, taken before treatment. J is TRBJ2-6 and V is TRBV18; D is undetermined. The CDR3 DNA reads TGTGCCAGCTCACCGCGCTCTGGGGCCAACGTCCTGACTTTC. This sequence encodes CASSPRSGANVLTF.